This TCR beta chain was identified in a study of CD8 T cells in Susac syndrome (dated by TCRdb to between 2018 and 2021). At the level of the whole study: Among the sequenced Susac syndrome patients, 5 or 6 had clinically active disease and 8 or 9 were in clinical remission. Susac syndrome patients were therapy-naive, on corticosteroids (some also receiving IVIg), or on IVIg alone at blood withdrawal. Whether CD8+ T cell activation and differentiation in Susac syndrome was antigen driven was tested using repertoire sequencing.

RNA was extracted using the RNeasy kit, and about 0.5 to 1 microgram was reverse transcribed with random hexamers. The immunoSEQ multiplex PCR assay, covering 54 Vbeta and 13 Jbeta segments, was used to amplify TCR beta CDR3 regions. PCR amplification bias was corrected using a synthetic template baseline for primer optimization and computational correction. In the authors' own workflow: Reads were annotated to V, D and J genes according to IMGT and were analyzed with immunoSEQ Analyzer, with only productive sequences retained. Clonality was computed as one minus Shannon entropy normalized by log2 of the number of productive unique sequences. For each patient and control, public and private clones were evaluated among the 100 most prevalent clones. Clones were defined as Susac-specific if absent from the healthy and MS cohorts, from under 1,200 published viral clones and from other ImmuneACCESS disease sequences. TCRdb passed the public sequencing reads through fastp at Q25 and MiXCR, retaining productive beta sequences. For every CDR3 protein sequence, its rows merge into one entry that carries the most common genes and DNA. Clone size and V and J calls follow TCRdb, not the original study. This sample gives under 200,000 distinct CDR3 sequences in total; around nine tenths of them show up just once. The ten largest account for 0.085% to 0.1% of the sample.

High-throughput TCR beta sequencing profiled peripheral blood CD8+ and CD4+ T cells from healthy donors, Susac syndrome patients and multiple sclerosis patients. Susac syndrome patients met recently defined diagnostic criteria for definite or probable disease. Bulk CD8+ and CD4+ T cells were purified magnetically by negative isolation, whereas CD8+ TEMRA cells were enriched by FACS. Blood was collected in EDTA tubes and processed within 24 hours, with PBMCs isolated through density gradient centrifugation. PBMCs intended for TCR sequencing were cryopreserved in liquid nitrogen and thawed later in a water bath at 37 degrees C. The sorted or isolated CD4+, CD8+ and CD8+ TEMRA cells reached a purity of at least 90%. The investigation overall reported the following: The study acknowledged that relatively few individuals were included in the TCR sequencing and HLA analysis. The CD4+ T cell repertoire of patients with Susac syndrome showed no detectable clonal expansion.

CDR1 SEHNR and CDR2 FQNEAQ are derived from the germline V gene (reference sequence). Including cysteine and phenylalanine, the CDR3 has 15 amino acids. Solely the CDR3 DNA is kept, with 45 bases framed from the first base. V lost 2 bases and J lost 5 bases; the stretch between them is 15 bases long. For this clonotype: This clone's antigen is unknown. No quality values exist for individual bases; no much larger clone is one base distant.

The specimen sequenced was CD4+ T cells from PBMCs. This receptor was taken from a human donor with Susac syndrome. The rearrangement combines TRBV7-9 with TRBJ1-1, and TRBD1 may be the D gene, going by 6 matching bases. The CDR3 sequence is CASSLLMAGETEAFF. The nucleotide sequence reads TGTGCCAGCAGCTTATTAATGGCAGGGGAGACTGAAGCTTTCTTT.